Each of the 28 T cell receptor beta chains below was sequenced from the same sample in a study of response to subunit inactivated influenza vaccine. TCRdb reprocessed the RT-PCR reads with MiXCR, giving one entry per CDR3 protein. The repertoire holds around 170,000 distinct CDR3 sequences, over 8.5% seen once, with about a third in the top ten. The sequences come from CD8+ T cells sorted from PBMCs, collected roughly 24 months after vaccination. These receptors were collected from a man between 45 and 75 years old who received an inactivated influenza vaccine.

For the CDR3, the DNA is TGTGCCAGCAGCGGACCGGGGCCGATTGGGGCCAACGTCCTGACTTTC. Its protein is CASSGPGPIGANVLTF. The chain has TRBV7-9 and TRBJ2-6; D may correspond to TRBD1 or TRBD2 (5 bases each). The CDR3 runs to 16 residues. The germline CDR1 and CDR2 sequences are SEHNR and FQNEAQ (reference sequence). V lost 5 bases and J 3 bases, leaving 14 bases between the germline ends.

The J gene is TRBJ1-4, the V gene TRBV4-1; 8 nucleotides match TRBD1. Germline V gene sequence: CDR1 MGHRA, CDR2 YSYEKL. Trimming took 3 bases from V and 8 from J; bases not matched to a gene: 8. The CDR3 spans 15 residues. The CDR3 region has the DNA TGCGCCAGCAGCCAGGTGACAGGGGTTGAGGAAAAACTGTTTTTT. Its protein is CASSQVTGVEEKLFF.

CDR3 bases: TGTGCCACCCGGACAGACACCGGGGAGCTGTTTTTT. It encodes CATRTDTGELFF. This sequence joins TRBV28 and TRBJ2-2; possibly TRBD1 for D (6 bases). Trimming took off 10 bases at V and 3 bases at J, with 9 bases between the two ends. This CDR3 has 12 residues. Germline lookup yields CDR1 MDHEN and CDR2 SYDVKM.

About this clonotype itself: Its ends do not fully match the called genes, so a read error is possible. V usage is TRBV3-1 and J usage is TRBJ2-5; D unresolved. The germline gives CDR1 LGHDT, CDR2 YNNKEL (reference sequence). The CDR3 sequence is 11 residues long. The CDR3 DNA reads as TGTGCCAGCGGCTCTCCACCCTTAATCGACTTC. Residues: CASGSPPLIDF.

This clonotype was counted only a few times. The J gene is TRBJ2-1, the V gene TRBV7-9; D gene ambiguous. Germline CDR1 reads SEHNR; CDR2 reads FQNEAQ (reference sequence). V was clipped by 0 bases and J by 9 bases, with 6 bases between them. The CDR3 runs 12 residues. This CDR3 is CASSLAQTEQFF. CDR3 bases: TGTGCCAGCAGCTTAGCGCAAACTGAGCAGTTCTTC.

About this clonotype: A much larger clone lies a single base off, so this may be a read error. The chain carries TRBV6-5 and TRBJ2-5; unclear D gene. The ends were cut back, 0 bases at V and 3 bases at J, with 8 bases in the middle. This CDR3 is 14 amino acids long. Germline loops: CDR1 MNHEY, CDR2 SVGAGI. This CDR3 reads CASSYSLGEETQYF. CDR3 sequence (DNA): TGTGCCAGCAGTTACTCGTTGGGTGAAGAGACCCAGTACTTC.

This clonotype showed up just a few times. V is TRBV4-2 and J is TRBJ2-7, with TRBD2 as a possible D gene (6 bases). Germline V lookup: CDR1 LGHNA, CDR2 YNFKEQ. The CDR3 runs to 18 residues. V was shortened by 1 base and J by 3 bases, with 22 bases between the two germline ends. The CDR3 sequence: CASSQGYLLAGRFYEQYF. CDR3 sequence (DNA): TGTGCCAGCAGCCAAGGGTACCTTCTTGCGGGACGCTTCTACGAGCAGTACTTC.

This rearrangement joins TRBV4-3 to TRBJ2-7; possible D gene TRBD1, 7 bases. Germline CDR1 reads LGHNA; CDR2 reads YSLEER. The CDR3 spans 15 residues. V was clipped by 0 bases and J by 3 bases, with 12 bases between them. Here the CDR3 reads CASSQDRRGHYEQYF. CDR3 DNA sequence: TGCGCCAGCAGCCAAGATCGGAGGGGGCACTACGAGCAGTACTTC.

The chain links TRBV27 to TRBJ2-1; possibly TRBD2 for D (6 bases). The CDR3 extends over 14 amino acids. The ends were cut back, 9 bases at V and 0 bases at J, with 12 bases in the middle. CDR1 is MNHEY, CDR2 SMNVEV, per germline (reference sequence). This chain's CDR3 is CASGAGNSYNEQFF. The CDR3, as DNA: TGTGCCAGTGGGGCGGGAAACTCCTACAATGAGCAGTTCTTC.

The chain recombines TRBV20-1 with TRBJ2-3, with D unclear. Germline V gives CDR1 DFQATT, CDR2 SNEGSKA (reference sequence). The V and J ends lost 3 bases and 4 bases respectively, with 20 bases between them. CDR3 size: 16 residues. CDR3 loop: CSARSSPRRMADTQYF. The CDR3 bases are TGCAGTGCTAGGTCGTCGCCCCGGCGAATGGCAGATACGCAGTATTTT.

The rearrangement uses TRBV11-2 and TRBJ1-2; D gene uncertain. The V end was cut by 5 bases, the J end by 2 bases, with 12 bases between. CDR1 and CDR2 (germline): SGHAT, FQNNGV. This CDR3 region has 14 residues. CDR3 sequence (DNA): TGTGCCAGCAGCCAAGGCCAAGGGAACTATGGCTACACCTTC. Translation: CASSQGQGNYGYTF.

The chain employs TRBV6-2 or TRBV6-3 and TRBJ2-4; maybe TRBD2 (6 bases). Trimming cost V 2 bases and J 8 bases, with 16 bases left between them. The CDR3 is 15 residues long. The germline gives CDR1 MNHEY, CDR2 SVGEGT. The CDR3 here is CASSYLGRGGDIQYF. As DNA, the CDR3 is TGTGCCAGCAGTTACCTTGGCCGGGGAGGAGACATTCAGTACTTC.

Comment on this clonotype: The junction departs from germline at one end; a sequencing error may be responsible. This chain connects TRBV29-1 to TRBJ2-3; D remains unclear. The length of the CDR3 is 11 residues. The germline gives CDR1 SQVTM, CDR2 ANQGSEA. As DNA, the CDR3 is TGCAGCGTCGAAGGGACAGATACGCAGTATTTT. Translating gives CSVEGTDTQYF.

This clonotype appeared many times. The chain combines TRBV5-1 with TRBJ2-1; D not certain. The V end was cut by 0 bases, the J end by 7 bases, with 2 bases between. The CDR3 totals 11 residues. The germline CDR1 and CDR2 sequences are SGHRS and YFSETQ. The CDR3 sequence: CASSLDNEQFF. The CDR3 DNA sequence: TGCGCCAGCAGCTTGGATAATGAGCAGTTCTTC. The variable domain in full, with the rest retrieved from reference TRBV5-1 and TRBJ2-1, is KAGVTQTPRYLIKTRGQQVTLSCSPISGHRSVSWYQQTPGQGLQFLFEYFSETQRNKGNFPGRFSGRQFSNSRSEMNVSTLELGDSALYLCASSLDNEQFFGPGTRLTVL.

Ten or more counts support this clonotype. This rearrangement joins TRBV10-3 to TRBJ2-1; the D gene is possibly TRBD2 (5 bases). The J call is in doubt because the DNA end fits TRBJ2-7 better. The CDR3 totals 11 residues. Germline V gene data show CDR1 as ENHRY and CDR2 as SYGVKD. CDR3 sequence reads: CAIKDSNEQYF. In DNA form, the CDR3 reads TGTGCCATCAAGGACTCGAATGAGCAGTACTTC.

This chain uses TRBV20-1 with TRBJ2-1; 8 bases fit TRBD1. Germline CDR1 is DFQATT and CDR2 is SNEGSKA (reference sequence). V lost 5 bases to trimming and J lost 9 bases; unmatched junction nucleotides: 9. This CDR3 has 13 residues. The CDR3 sequence: CSAGPGGEVEQFF. The DNA for the CDR3 is TGCAGTGCTGGGCCAGGGGGCGAGGTTGAGCAGTTCTTC.

Only a few counts were recorded for this clonotype. This chain connects TRBV5-5 to TRBJ1-5; D not certain. CDR1 is SGHKS, CDR2 YYEKEE, per germline (reference sequence). V was shortened by 0 bases and J by 0 bases, with 4 bases between the two germline ends. There are 14 residues in the CDR3. The CDR3 region has the DNA TGTGCCAGCAGCTTGGCGCGTAGCAATCAGCCCCAGCATTTT. It translates to CASSLARSNQPQHF.

This clonotype was observed at least ten times. A junction end diverges from the germline sequence, so it may reflect a read error. CDR3 protein: CSVEQGYEQYF. DNA for the CDR3: TGCAGCGTTGAGCAAGGGTACGAGCAGTATTTC. V usage is TRBV29-1 and J usage is TRBJ2-7, with unresolved D. Germline lookup yields CDR1 SQVTM and CDR2 ANQGSEA. The CDR3 runs 11 residues.

V usage is TRBV11-1 and J usage is TRBJ2-1; 12 nucleotides align to TRBD2. V trimming: 1 base; J trimming: 8 bases; junction bases outside the gene matches: 15. The CDR3 sequence is 19 residues long. Germline V CDR1 and CDR2: SGHAT, FQDESV (reference sequence). The CDR3 DNA follows: TGTGCCAGCAGCTTAGTTGGGGTGTCTACTAGCGGGAGGCTTGATGAGCAGTTCTTC. As protein: CASSLVGVSTSGRLDEQFF.

The table lists this clonotype with many counts. The V and J genes are TRBV9 and TRBJ2-2, with a weak D call TRBD2 (5 bases). This CDR3 is built from 15 residues. CDR1 and CDR2 from the germline V gene are SGDLS and YYNGEE. V gave up 0 bases and J gave up 5 bases, with 11 bases separating them. The CDR3, as DNA: TGTGCCAGCAGCGTAGCTGACTACCTAACCGGGGAGCTGTTTTTT. Translated: CASSVADYLTGELFF.

This clonotype was counted many times. The chain combines TRBV11-2 with TRBJ2-5; 11 nucleotides line up with TRBD2. The germline V gene has CDR1 SGHAT and CDR2 FQNNGV. The CDR3 length is 15 residues. J was trimmed by 4 bases and V by 4 bases; bases with no gene match: 5. The DNA for the CDR3 is TGTGCCAGCAGCTATACTAGCGGGAGTCGAGAGACCCAGTACTTC. This codes for CASSYTSGSRETQYF.

This rearrangement joins TRBV5-6 to TRBJ2-1; D is perhaps TRBD2 (5 bases). CDR1 is SGHDT, CDR2 YYEEEE, per germline. V lost 8 bases, J lost 2 bases, and 17 bases lay in between. CDR3 length: 15 residues. The CDR3: CARGPGFLPYNEQFF. The CDR3 DNA is TGTGCCAGGGGCCCGGGGTTCTTACCCTACAATGAGCAGTTCTTC.

For the CDR3, the DNA is TGTGCCAGCAGTCCTCCTTGGGACCCCAGAAATGAGCAGTTCTTC. Residues: CASSPPWDPRNEQFF. V gene TRBV6-2 or TRBV6-3 combines with J gene TRBJ2-1; D tentatively fits TRBD1 or TRBD2 (5 bases each). Germline V lookup: CDR1 MNHEY, CDR2 SVGEGT. This CDR3 has 15 amino acids. V lost 5 bases, J lost 7 bases, and 18 bases lay in between.

The rearrangement links TRBV6-5 to TRBJ1-6; D gene unclear. The V end lost 2 bases, the J end lost 1 base, and 12 bases lay between the germline ends. The CDR3 length is 17 residues. Germline V gene data show CDR1 as MNHEY and CDR2 as SVGAGI. CDR3 sequence reads: CASSYHVKGSYNSPLHF. CDR3 in DNA: TGTGCCAGCAGTTACCACGTAAAGGGTTCCTATAATTCACCCCTCCACTTT.

J is TRBJ1-1 and V is TRBV5-1, with D hard to call. Germline-derived CDR1 and CDR2 are SGHRS and YFSETQ. The CDR3 is made up of 13 amino acids. Trimming stripped 0 bases from V and 3 bases from J, with 6 bases between. The CDR3 DNA sequence: TGCGCCAGCAGCTTGGGTAGTTACACTGAAGCTTTCTTT. The encoded protein is CASSLGSYTEAFF. Full variable domain (missing parts from reference TRBV5-1 and TRBJ1-1): KAGVTQTPRYLIKTRGQQVTLSCSPISGHRSVSWYQQTPGQGLQFLFEYFSETQRNKGNFPGRFSGRQFSNSRSEMNVSTLELGDSALYLCASSLGSYTEAFFGQGTRLTVV.

This clonotype was observed a handful of times. The chain has TRBV10-3 and TRBJ2-3; D unclear. Germline CDR1 ENHRY, CDR2 SYGVKD. The CDR3 loop spans 15 amino acids. The ends were cut back, 0 bases at V and 5 bases at J, with 12 bases in the middle. Here the CDR3 DNA reads TGTGCCATCAGTGAGTCGATAGCCCCCGGAGATACGCAGTATTTT. Translation: CAISESIAPGDTQYF.

This clonotype was seen more than once but under ten times. The chain couples TRBV25-1 to TRBJ2-1; 7 bases line up with TRBD2. Unmatched junction bases numbered 3, after V lost 0 bases and J lost 7 bases. The CDR3 is 14 residues long. CDR1 MGHDK and CDR2 SYGVNS come from the germline V gene. The CDR3 DNA is TGTGCCAGCAGTGAATATGGGAGGGCGAATGAGCAGTTCTTC. This translates into CASSEYGRANEQFF.

The chain combines TRBV6-5 with TRBJ2-5; D is uncertain. This CDR3 contains 16 residues. The germline V gene encodes CDR1 MNHEY and CDR2 SVGAGI. Deletions cut 2 bases from V and 4 bases from J, with 17 bases between. The DNA of the CDR3 is TGTGCCAGCAGTTACCTAGTTGGGCAGTCAGGAGAGACCCAGTACTTC. Protein sequence: CASSYLVGQSGETQYF.